A selection of T cell receptor beta chains follows, all from one sample in a study of CD8+CD57+ T cells in acquired aplastic anemia. TCRdb called the reads again in MiXCR, with one record for every CDR3 protein. The sample records over 150,000 distinct CDR3 sequences, roughly 43% being singletons. Sequencing used sorted CD4+, CD8+, or CD8+CD57+ T cells (not recorded which) from PBMCs. All receptors come from a human donor with aplastic anemia. Both conserved end residues are part of each CDR3. Fields, in order: J gene, V gene, clone size, D gene, CDR3 DNA, CDR3 protein. A D gene is named only where the DNA matches it firmly. Not every row has a clone size; where given, it reads once, few, many or a size class.

>TRBJ2-1|TRBV2|-|-
TGTGCCAGCAGCCCACTGCAGCAGGGGACCAATGAGCAGTTCTTC
CASSPLQQGTNEQFF
>TRBJ2-1|TRBV7-8|many|-
TGTGCCAGCAAACCTACGCTGAGCTCCTACAATGAGCAGTTCTTC
CASKPTLSSYNEQFF
>TRBJ1-6|TRBV9|many|TRBD1
TGTGCCAGCAGCGCGGACAGGGGGCAACTTTCACCCCTCCACTTT
CASSADRGQLSPLHF
>TRBJ2-3|TRBV19|once|-
TGTGCCAGTAGTATGTGGGCAGCCCTAAGCACAGATACGCAGTATTTT
CASSMWAALSTDTQYF
>TRBJ2-5|TRBV7-7|-|-
TGTGCCAGCAGCTTGCCCGGAACTCCCGGGACCGCTACGGTGGAGACCCAGTACTTC
CASSLPGTPGTATVETQYF
>TRBJ2-6|TRBV30|few|TRBD2
TGTGCCTGGGCCAGCGGGAGTGCTGGGGCCAACGTCCTGACTTTC
CAWASGSAGANVLTF
>TRBJ2-5|TRBV7-2|-|TRBD2
TGTGCCAGCAGCCCCTCAGGGGGGCTAGCGGGGGCGACCCAGTACTTC
CASSPSGGLAGATQYF
>TRBJ2-2|TRBV10-2|-|TRBD1
TGCGCCAGCGGGACAGGATGGAACACCGGGGAGCTGTTTTTT
CASGTGWNTGELFF
>TRBJ1-6|TRBV7-9|many|-
TGTGCCAGCAGCTTGGGTAGCTCCTATAATTCACCCCTCCACTTT
CASSLGSSYNSPLHF
>TRBJ2-1|TRBV20-1|many|-
TGCAGTGCGCGATCCTACTCACACAATGAGCAGTTCTTC
CSARSYSHNEQFF
>TRBJ1-3|TRBV7-8|-|-
TGTGCCAGCAGCTTAGACATATATTTT
CASSLDIYF
>TRBJ2-7|TRBV20-1|-|-
TGCAGTGCTAGAGATACTTGGTTCCAGGGGGGGACCTACGAGCAGTACTTC
CSARDTWFQGGTYEQYF
>TRBJ1-2|TRBV7-2|-|-
TGTGCCAGCAGCCATGAACCCGGGGGACCGAATGGCTACACCTTC
CASSHEPGGPNGYTF
>TRBJ1-2|TRBV2|few|-
TGTGCCCAGCAGCCCCAGGGGCTGCATGGCTACACCTTC
CAQQPQGLHGYTF
>TRBJ2-3|TRBV7-8|-|TRBD2
TGTGCCAGCAGCACACGACTAGCATCAGATACGCAGTATTTT
CASSTRLASDTQYF
>TRBJ2-7|TRBV20-1|-|-
TGCAGTGCTCGCACGGGACCCGGCTCCTACGAGCAGTACTTC
CSARTGPGSYEQYF
>TRBJ2-1|TRBV12-5|many|-
TGTGCTAGTGGGGGCGGGTCTGCCGGCGATGAGCAGTTCTTC
CASGGGSAGDEQFF
>TRBJ1-5|TRBV24-1|few|-
TGTGCCACCAGTGATGAGTTTAGCAATCAGCCCCAGCATTTT
CATSDEFSNQPQHF
>TRBJ2-7|TRBV24-1|-|TRBD2
TGTGCCACCAGTCCTAGCGGGAGGGCCGGTGAGCAGTACTTC
CATSPSGRAGEQYF
>TRBJ2-7|TRBV20-1|-|-
TGCAGTGCTAGTGGCGGGCCCCTCTACGAGCAGTACTTC
CSASGGPLYEQYF
>TRBJ1-1|TRBV29-1|-|-
TGCAGCGTTGTTGGGACCTTGAACACTGAAGCTTTCTTT
CSVVGTLNTEAFF
>TRBJ2-1|TRBV2|many|-
TGTGCCAGCAGTCCCGGATCTTCTTCCCTCAATGAGCAGTTCTTC
CASSPGSSSLNEQFF
>TRBJ2-7|TRBV7-9|few|-
TGTGCCAGCAGCTCCCGACAGTCCTACGAGCAGTACTTC
CASSSRQSYEQYF
>TRBJ2-7|TRBV19|-|TRBD1
TGTGCCAGTAGGGGACAGTCCTACGAGCAGTACTTC
CASRGQSYEQYF
>TRBJ2-7|TRBV2|once|-
TGTGCCAGCAGTGGGCAAGGACTATCAACATACGAGCAGTACTTC
CASSGQGLSTYEQYF
>TRBJ2-5|TRBV2|many|TRBD2
TGTGCCAGCAGTCTAGGGCTCACTAGCGGGAGTTTAGGAGAGACCCAGTACTTC
CASSLGLTSGSLGETQYF
>TRBJ1-6|TRBV25-1|-|-
TGTGCCAGCAGAGGACGGACCCAGCCCCCGAATTCACCCCTCCACTTT
CASRGRTQPPNSPLHF
>TRBJ1-4|TRBV7-7|many|-
TGTGCTAGCAGCTTAAGTAAGTACAATGAAAAACTGTTTTTT
CASSLSKYNEKLFF
>TRBJ2-7|TRBV29-1|-|TRBD1
TGCAGCGTTGATACAGGGGCCCTGCGCGAGCAGTACTTC
CSVDTGALREQYF
>TRBJ2-1|TRBV11-2|-|TRBD1
TGTGCCAGCAGCTACGCGCGGGGACAGGGAGACAATGAGCAGTTCTTC
CASSYARGQGDNEQFF
>TRBJ1-2|TRBV10-3|-|-
TGTGCCATCAGTGAGTTGGCAGGTTCCTATGGCTACACCTTC
CAISELAGSYGYTF
>TRBJ2-3|TRBV7-2|-|TRBD2
TGTGCCAGCAGCTTAGGAGGACTAGCTAAGCAGTATTTT
CASSLGGLAKQYF
>TRBJ2-7|TRBV20-1|-|-
TGCAGTTACCGAGCCAGGGAGCAGTACTTC
CSYRAREQYF
>TRBJ2-7|TRBV11-2|-|-
TGTGCCAGCAGCTTAGACCGGGCAGCCTCCTACGAGCAGTACTTC
CASSLDRAASYEQYF
>TRBJ2-1|TRBV29-1|many|TRBD2
TGCAGCGCCCGAGCGGGAGTAACCTTCTTC
CSARAGVTFF
>TRBJ2-7|TRBV11-1|-|TRBD2
TGTGCCAGCAGCCGGACTAGCGGGAGCCTCTCCTACGAGCAGTACTTC
CASSRTSGSLSYEQYF
>TRBJ1-1|TRBV27|few|-
TGTGCCACCTCGATCGGACAGTCCACTGAAGCTTTCTTT
CATSIGQSTEAFF
>TRBJ2-7|TRBV19|-|-
TGTGCCAGTGCCCGGACAGCCTCCCTCCGCGAGCAGTACTTC
CASARTASLREQYF
>TRBJ1-1|TRBV11-2|-|-
TGTGCCAGCAGCTCCGTTATGAACACTGAAGCTTTCTTT
CASSSVMNTEAFF
>TRBJ2-1|TRBV20-1|many|TRBD1
TGCAGTGCCCCAGGGGGTTCACGTGAACAAGAGCAGTTCTTC
CSAPGGSREQEQFF